One and the same sample provided the 27 T cell receptor beta chains below, sequenced in a study of T cells in Graves' hyperthyroidism and ophthalmopathy. What was amplified from RNA transcripts were TCR beta CDR3 regions. Primed by the HTBI set, a first-round RT-PCR was run on the TCR CDR3. TCRdb re-derived calls from the multiplex PCR reads in MiXCR, one entry per CDR3 protein. The data hold fewer than 750,000 distinct CDR3 sequences, with about 15% observed a single time. The sequenced sample consisted of blood. These receptors were obtained from a woman between 45 and 60 years old with Graves' ophthalmopathy.

Ten or more counts support this clonotype. The chain links TRBV12-3 or TRBV12-4 to TRBJ2-1; a possible D gene is TRBD2 (6 bases). The CDR3 is made up of 16 amino acids. V lost 6 bases, J lost 1 base, and 16 bases lay in between. The CDR3: CASSPPGLSSYNEQFF. The DNA for the CDR3 is TGTGCCAGCAGCCCACCGGGACTCTCATCCTACAATGAGCAGTTCTTC.

The table lists this clonotype with many counts. CDR3 coding DNA: TGTGCCAGCACCTTGACTAGCGGGATAAGCACAGATACGCAGTATTTT. Residues: CASTLTSGISTDTQYF. The rearrangement joins TRBV2 to TRBJ2-3; 11 nucleotides match TRBD2. Per germline, CDR1 SNHLY and CDR2 FYNNEI. This CDR3 has 16 amino acids. V trimming: 7 bases; J trimming: 0 bases; junction bases outside the gene matches: 6. Full variable domain (missing parts from reference TRBV2 and TRBJ2-3): EPEVTQTPSHQVTQMGQEVILRCVPISNHLYFYWYRQILGQKVEFLVSFYNNEISEKSEIFDDQFSVERPDGSNFTLKIRSTKLEDSAMYFCASTLTSGISTDTQYFGPGTRLTVL.

This chain joins TRBV4-1 and TRBJ1-2, with D unclear. The V end lost 0 bases, the J end lost 5 bases, and 13 bases lay between the germline ends. CDR1 is MGHRA, CDR2 YSYEKL, per germline. This CDR3 is built from 15 residues. The CDR3 DNA reads as TGCGCCAGCAGCCAAGACTTCACGCAGCCTTATGGCTACACCTTC. This encodes CASSQDFTQPYGYTF.

In regard to this clonotype: It may be a read error: a sequence one base away is much more abundant. The chain couples TRBV2 to TRBJ2-5; possible D gene TRBD2, 6 bases. Trimming stripped 11 bases from V and 5 bases from J, with 15 bases between. CDR3 length equals 12 residues. From germline, CDR1 is SNHLY and CDR2 FYNNEI. CDR3 protein: CACQDRGETQYF. CDR3 sequence (DNA): TGTGCCTGCCAGGACCGGGGGGAGACCCAGTACTTC.

This clonotype was recorded at least ten times. The chain uses TRBV7-9 and TRBJ2-1; TRBD2 aligns across 14 bases. The germline CDR1 and CDR2 sequences are SEHNR and FQNEAQ (reference sequence). J lost 10 bases, V lost 5 bases, and 28 bases had no gene match. This CDR3 is 22 amino acids long. CDR3 sequence (DNA): TGTGCCAGCAGCCGATCATTCGCCCCGACTAGCGGGAGGGCCAGGGAGCCGGGAGAGCAGTTCTTC. This translates into CASSRSFAPTSGRAREPGEQFF.

This clonotype was recorded many times. The genes are TRBV18 and TRBJ2-5; the match to TRBD2 covers 8 bases. Germline V CDR1 and CDR2: KGHSH, LQKENI. This CDR3 is built from 17 residues. V lost 2 bases to trimming and J lost 5 bases; unmatched junction nucleotides: 13. In DNA, the CDR3 is TGTGCCAGCTCACCATTAGCGGGACAAACCGCAGGGGAGACCCAGTACTTC. Translation gives CASSPLAGQTAGETQYF. Full variable domain (rest looked up from reference TRBV18 and TRBJ2-5): NAGVMQNPRHLVRRRGQEARLRCSPMKGHSHVYWYRQLPEEGLKFMVYLQKENIIDESGMPKERFSAEFPKEGPSILRIQQVVRGDSAAYFCASSPLAGQTAGETQYFGPGTRLLVL.

There are many counts of this clonotype. This rearrangement joins TRBV19 to TRBJ2-7, with 7 bases matching TRBD1. CDR1 is LNHDA and CDR2 is SQIVND in the germline V gene (reference sequence). The trim removed 4 bases at V and 0 bases at J, leaving 9 bases unmatched. CDR3 length equals 16 residues. Here the CDR3 DNA reads TGTGCCAGTAGTACCCGCCGGGACAGTTTCTCCTACGAGCAGTACTTC. Its translation: CASSTRRDSFSYEQYF.

This clonotype was found many times. The V and J genes are TRBV27 and TRBJ1-5, with D uncertain. The CDR3 length is 14 residues. The V end lost 4 bases, the J end lost 3 bases, and 10 bases lay between the germline ends. Germline assignment: CDR1 MNHEY and CDR2 SMNVEV (reference sequence). CDR3 amino acids: CASSSPRANQPQHF. Written as DNA, the CDR3 is TGTGCCAGCAGTTCCCCCCGCGCCAATCAGCCCCAGCATTTT.

At least ten counts were recorded for this clonotype. The rearrangement links TRBV20-1 to TRBJ2-2; D remains ambiguous. From germline, CDR1 is DFQATT and CDR2 SNEGSKA (reference sequence). This CDR3 has 14 residues. The germline V and J ends were trimmed by 1 base and 7 bases, with 13 bases remaining between them. The chain's CDR3 is CSARVLGQGGELFF. As DNA, the CDR3 is TGCAGTGCTAGAGTTTTAGGGCAAGGCGGGGAGCTGTTTTTT.

This clonotype has just a few counts. In nucleotides, the CDR3 is TGTGCCACCAGTGAGCCCGGGAATGAGCAGTTCTTC. Protein product: CATSEPGNEQFF. The chain carries TRBV24-1 and TRBJ2-1; D remains unclear. CDR1 KGHDR and CDR2 SFDVKD come from the germline V gene. The CDR3 has 12 residues. V lost 4 bases, J lost 7 bases, and 7 bases lay in between.

This clonotype showed up many times. This sequence joins TRBV7-2 and TRBJ1-1, with a possible D match to TRBD1 (5 bases). Germline V CDR1 and CDR2: SGHTA, FQGNSA. The CDR3 runs 17 residues. V lost 6 bases, J lost 1 base, and 21 bases lay in between. CDR3 DNA sequence: TGTGCCAGCAGTTGGGGGGTTGTTTGGAACCCGAACACTGAAGCTTTCTTT. Its protein product is CASSWGVVWNPNTEAFF.

This clonotype showed up just a few times. The CDR3 protein is CASSMRLGRLDYNEQFF. DNA for the CDR3: TGTGCCAGTAGTATGAGATTGGGACGTCTGGACTACAATGAGCAGTTCTTC. The chain links TRBV19 to TRBJ2-1; tentatively, D is TRBD1 or TRBD2 (5 bases each). Germline assignment: CDR1 LNHDA and CDR2 SQIVND (reference sequence). V was shortened by 3 bases and J by 3 bases, with 18 bases between the two germline ends. CDR3 length: 17 amino acids.

This clonotype showed up just a few times. This chain connects TRBV29-1 to TRBJ2-7; 10 bases are a match to TRBD2. Trimming cost V 4 bases and J 1 base; bases outside gene matches: 4. Germline assignment: CDR1 SQVTM and CDR2 ANQGSEA. CDR3 size: 14 residues. The CDR3 loop reads CSVGSSGSSYEQYF. DNA for the CDR3: TGCAGCGTTGGATCTAGCGGGAGTTCCTACGAGCAGTACTTC.

This clonotype was seen at least ten times. The chain combines TRBV20-1 with TRBJ2-4; the match to TRBD2 covers 11 bases. The CDR3 sequence is 15 residues long. With 2 bases clipped from V and 1 base from J, the junction kept 1 base outside the gene matches. Germline V gene sequence: CDR1 DFQATT, CDR2 SNEGSKA (reference sequence). The CDR3 DNA reads TGCAGTGCTAGAACTAGCGGGAGTGCCAAAAACATTCAGTACTTC. It codes for CSARTSGSAKNIQYF.

This clonotype was counted at least ten times. This chain connects TRBV2 to TRBJ2-1; D may be TRBD2 (6 bases). With 4 bases removed from V and 3 bases from J, the gap between germline ends came to 22 bases. The CDR3 spans 18 residues. CDR1 and CDR2 from the germline V gene are SNHLY and FYNNEI. The CDR3 spells CASSANRPEGWYYNEQFF. The CDR3 bases are TGTGCCAGCAGTGCCAATCGGCCGGAGGGCTGGTACTACAATGAGCAGTTCTTC.

Only a few counts were recorded for this clonotype. This chain joins TRBV6-6 and TRBJ2-6; tentatively, D is TRBD1 (6 bases). The CDR3 extends over 18 amino acids. V gave up 2 bases and J gave up 0 bases, with 14 bases separating them. Germline V CDR1 and CDR2: MNHNY, SVGAGI (reference sequence). DNA for the CDR3: TGTGCCAGCAGTTACGTTACAGGGACCAACTCTGGGGCCAACGTCCTGACTTTC. It specifies CASSYVTGTNSGANVLTF.

In this sample, this clonotype turned up a few times. V is TRBV12-3 or TRBV12-4 and J is TRBJ2-3; 7 bases match TRBD2. J lost 3 bases, V lost 1 base, and 7 bases had no gene match. This CDR3 is built from 16 residues. CDR3 sequence reads: CASSLEAGDGTDTQYF. The CDR3 DNA is TGTGCCAGCAGTTTAGAGGCGGGAGATGGGACAGATACGCAGTATTTT.

In its sample, this clonotype was seen many times. V usage is TRBV7-2 and J usage is TRBJ2-7; D gene ambiguous. Germline loops: CDR1 SGHTA, CDR2 FQGNSA. The V gene lost 0 bases and the J gene lost 5 bases, with 14 bases spanning the gap. The CDR3 has 15 residues. CDR3 in amino acids: CASSLALSTLDEQYF. The CDR3 nucleotides read TGTGCCAGCAGCTTAGCGCTTAGCACCCTTGACGAGCAGTACTTC.

This clonotype was recorded many times. The CDR3 nucleotides are TGTGCCAGCAGTTCGACTTGGGGCACAGATACGCAGTATTTT. Translated: CASSSTWGTDTQYF. The gene calls are TRBV28 and TRBJ2-3; D not resolved. The CDR3 extends over 14 amino acids. The germline CDR1 and CDR2 sequences are MDHEN and SYDVKM. V dropped 4 bases and J dropped 1 base, with 9 bases sitting between them.

This clonotype was observed a handful of times. This chain uses TRBV5-6 with TRBJ1-1, with D maybe TRBD1 (6 bases). The CDR3 length is 13 residues. CDR1 is SGHDT and CDR2 is YYEEEE in the germline V gene. V lost 2 bases, J lost 6 bases, and 11 bases lay in between. The CDR3 reads CASSLPGVPEAFF. The CDR3 DNA is TGTGCCAGCAGCTTACCAGGGGTACCTGAAGCTTTCTTT.

The chain is built from TRBV4-2 and TRBJ1-2; D gene unclear. This CDR3 is 15 amino acids long. V was clipped by 5 bases and J by 0 bases, with 13 bases between them. The germline V gene encodes CDR1 LGHNA and CDR2 YNFKEQ. The chain's CDR3 is CASSSGPTTNYGYTF. The CDR3 bases are TGTGCCAGCAGCTCGGGTCCTACTACTAACTATGGCTACACCTTC.

This clonotype was counted once. The chain couples TRBV10-3 to TRBJ2-5; D is possibly TRBD1 (5 bases). The CDR3 sequence is 12 residues long. V was pared by 5 bases and J by 4 bases, with 8 bases between. Germline values: CDR1 ENHRY, CDR2 SYGVKD. Written as DNA, the CDR3 is TGTGCCATCAGTACAGGCGGAGAGACCCAGTACTTC. The encoded protein is CAISTGGETQYF.

This clonotype was picked up many times. The V gene is TRBV28, the J gene TRBJ2-2; D call uncertain. Germline V CDR1 and CDR2: MDHEN, SYDVKM. Trimming shortened V by 5 bases and J by 5 bases, and 18 bases separated the two germline ends. The CDR3 is made up of 16 amino acids. The CDR3 DNA reads TGTGCCAGCAGTCATACGGTAGACTCGACGACCGGGGAGCTGTTTTTT. Protein sequence: CASSHTVDSTTGELFF.

The J gene is TRBJ2-6, the V gene TRBV7-8; no firm D call. CDR1 SGHVS and CDR2 FQNEAQ come from the germline V gene. This CDR3 spans 16 amino acids. Trimming took 10 bases from V and 0 from J, leaving 16 bases between them. The CDR3 DNA follows: TGTGCCAACCGGCCGTGGGGTGCCTCTGGGGCCAACGTCCTGACTTTC. It specifies CANRPWGASGANVLTF.

A few counts support this clonotype. The V and J genes are TRBV5-1 and TRBJ2-1, with 8 bases aligning to TRBD2. Germline values: CDR1 SGHRS, CDR2 YFSETQ. The CDR3 spans 17 residues. The J segment lost 1 base and the V segment lost 4 bases, leaving 10 bases of the junction unmatched. The CDR3 DNA reads as TGCGCCAGCAGCCTCCTCCCGGCGGGAGGATCCTACAATGAGCAGTTCTTC. Translated, it gives CASSLLPAGGSYNEQFF.

This clonotype has a handful of counts. The rearrangement links TRBV7-2 to TRBJ2-1; TRBD1 agrees at 7 bases. V shed 5 bases, J shed 0 bases, and the junction held 7 bases outside the gene matches. The CDR3 is 16 residues long. The V gene's germline CDR1 is SGHTA and CDR2 FQGNSA. CDR3: CASSRYRGSSYNEQFF. The DNA for the CDR3 is TGTGCCAGCAGCAGATACAGGGGAAGCTCCTACAATGAGCAGTTCTTC.

This chain uses TRBV7-9 with TRBJ2-1; D remains ambiguous. This CDR3 is 14 amino acids long. CDR1 SEHNR and CDR2 FQNEAQ come from the germline V gene (reference sequence). Trimming took 4 bases from V and 5 from J, leaving 12 bases between them. CDR3 DNA: TGTGCCAGCAGCTGGCTAAAGGTTGACAATGAGCAGTTCTTC. It codes for CASSWLKVDNEQFF. Supplemented by reference TRBV7-9 and TRBJ2-1, the full variable domain reads DTGVSQNPRHKITKRGQNVTFRCDPISEHNRLYWYRQTLGQGPEFLTYFQNEAQLEKSRLLSDRFSAERPKGSFSTLEIQRTEQGDSAMYLCASSWLKVDNEQFFGPGTRLTVL.